Following are 9 T cell receptor beta chains from one sample sequenced in a study of T cells in tuberculosis. Time point in this sample: new active TB diagnosis, blood taken before or within 7 days of starting treatment. Sequenced by immunoSEQ multiplex PCR; TCRdb stores in-frame clones only, minus some. The sample gives tens of thousands of clones, less than 95% of which show up once; less than 3% is in the top ten. The specimen was PBMCs, collected at tuberculosis diagnosis. The receptors here all came from an adult with tuberculosis.

This clone showed up just once. The chain is built from TRBV7-2 and TRBJ1-1; D remains unclear. The CDR3 is 13 residues long. Between the trimmed V and J ends, which lost 0 bases and 8 bases, there was a span of 10 bases. Germline V gene data show CDR1 as SGHTA and CDR2 as FQGNSA. In DNA, the CDR3 is TGTGCCAGCAGCTTAGCGCGGAGTGGGGAAGCTTTCTTT. It yields the protein CASSLARSGEAFF.

The V gene is TRBV27, the J gene TRBJ1-3; 7 bases fit TRBD1. V trimming: 1 base; J trimming: 1 base; junction bases outside the gene matches: 10. The CDR3 is 18 amino acids. Germline lookup yields CDR1 MNHEY and CDR2 SMNVEV (reference sequence). DNA for the CDR3: TGTGCCAGCAGTTTATATCCGGGACAGCCTTTTTCTGGAAACACCATATATTTT. It is translated as CASSLYPGQPFSGNTIYF.

The chain couples TRBV5-6 to TRBJ1-5; 8 positions agree with TRBD1. The V segment lost 0 bases and the J segment 1 base; nucleotides outside the gene matches: 0. The germline CDR1 and CDR2 sequences are SGHDT and YYEEEE. The length of the CDR3 is 15 residues. The CDR3 reads CASSLGTGSNQPQHF. In DNA form, the CDR3 reads TGTGCCAGCAGCTTGGGGACAGGGAGCAATCAGCCCCAGCATTTT.

The CDR3: CASSPGLVGGPTDTQYF. CDR3 sequence (DNA): TGTGCCAGCAGTCCCGGATTAGTCGGGGGGCCTACAGATACGCAGTATTTT. The chain is built from TRBV2 and TRBJ2-3, with D possibly matching TRBD2 (7 bases). CDR1 is SNHLY and CDR2 is FYNNEI in the germline V gene. The V end lost 5 bases, the J end lost 3 bases, and 21 bases lay between the germline ends. The CDR3 loop spans 17 amino acids.

This chain uses TRBV4-2 with TRBJ2-1, with TRBD2 identical over 8 bases. The germline gives CDR1 LGHNA, CDR2 YNFKEQ. Trimming removed 8 bases from V and 2 bases from J; junction bases left unmatched: 14. The CDR3 runs to 17 residues. The CDR3 spells CASGPRAGANPYNEQFF. The DNA of the CDR3 is TGTGCCAGCGGACCACGAGCGGGGGCAAACCCCTACAATGAGCAGTTCTTC.

This chain joins TRBV2 and TRBJ1-5, with D tentatively TRBD1 (6 bases). The germline V gene encodes CDR1 SNHLY and CDR2 FYNNEI. The length of the CDR3 is 16 residues. V lost 1 base and J 0 bases, leaving 10 bases between the germline ends. The CDR3 DNA follows: TGTGCCAGCAGTGAAGGAGGGGGATATAGCAATCAGCCCCAGCATTTT. Its protein is CASSEGGGYSNQPQHF.

J is TRBJ2-1 and V is TRBV10-2; 8 bases fit TRBD1. Germline trimming cut 4 bases from V and 8 bases from J; bases unmatched to any gene: 7. The CDR3 loop spans 14 amino acids. Germline loops: CDR1 WSHSY, CDR2 SAAADI. The chain's CDR3 is CASSGDRPEYEQFF. The CDR3 DNA follows: TGCGCCAGCAGTGGGGACAGGCCCGAGTATGAGCAGTTCTTC.

This rearrangement joins TRBV15 to TRBJ2-5; 11 bases map to TRBD1. CDR3 size: 15 residues. Germline assignment: CDR1 LNHNV and CDR2 YYDKDF (reference sequence). The ends lost 5 bases at V and 3 bases at J; junction bases unmatched: 5. This CDR3 is CATSAGTGGKETQYF. The CDR3 DNA sequence: TGTGCCACCAGCGCTGGGACAGGGGGTAAAGAGACCCAGTACTTC.

The chain carries TRBV28 and TRBJ1-1; a weak D match, TRBD1 (6 bases). CDR1 is MDHEN, CDR2 SYDVKM, per germline. The CDR3 runs 14 residues. Trimming cost V 8 bases and J 0 bases, with 13 bases left between them. The CDR3, as DNA: TGTGCCAGCGCCTACAGGGAGCTGAACACTGAAGCTTTCTTT. Its protein is CASAYRELNTEAFF.